This T cell receptor beta chain is drawn from a study of Graves' ophthalmopathy and Graves' hyperthyroidism. The wider study: The blood sample was drawn at first diagnosis and before any treatment.

This clonotype was found many times. RNA transcripts were the source from which TCR beta CDR3 regions were amplified. A first-round RT-PCR used HTBI primers, followed by a second-round multiplex PCR. Each CDR3 protein gets one entry after TCRdb re-called the multiplex PCR reads with MiXCR. The repertoire holds 400,000 or so distinct CDR3 sequences, with about 16% as singletons. Sequenced sample: peripheral blood. The TCR was taken from a woman under 30 with stable Graves' hyperthyroidism.

CDR3 DNA: TGTGCCACCAGCTCCCCACGGGCGGGTGATAGCAATCAGCCCCAGCATTTT. It encodes CATSSPRAGDSNQPQHF. This chain connects TRBV15 to TRBJ1-5; D is uncertain. The CDR3 spans 17 residues. The germline V gene has CDR1 LNHNV and CDR2 YYDKDF (reference sequence). V gave up 5 bases and J gave up 0 bases, with 17 bases separating them. The whole variable domain, remainder taken from reference TRBV15 and TRBJ1-5, is DAMVIQNPRYQVTQFGKPVTLSCSQTLNHNVMYWYQQKSSQAPKLLFHYYDKDFNNEADTPDNFQSRRPNTSFCFLDIRSPGLGDTAMYLCATSSPRAGDSNQPQHFGDGTRLSIL.